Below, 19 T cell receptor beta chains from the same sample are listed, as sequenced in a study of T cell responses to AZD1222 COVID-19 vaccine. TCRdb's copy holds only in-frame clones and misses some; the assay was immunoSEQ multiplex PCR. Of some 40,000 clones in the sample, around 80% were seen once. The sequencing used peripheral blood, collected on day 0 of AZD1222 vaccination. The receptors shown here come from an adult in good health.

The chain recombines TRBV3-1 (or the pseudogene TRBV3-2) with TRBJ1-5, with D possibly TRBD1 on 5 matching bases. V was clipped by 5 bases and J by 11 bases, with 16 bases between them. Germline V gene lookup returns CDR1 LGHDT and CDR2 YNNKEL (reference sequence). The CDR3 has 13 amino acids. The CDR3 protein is CASSSGTSRAQHF. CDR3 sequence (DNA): TGTGCCAGCAGCTCAGGGACCAGTCGGGCCCAGCATTTT.

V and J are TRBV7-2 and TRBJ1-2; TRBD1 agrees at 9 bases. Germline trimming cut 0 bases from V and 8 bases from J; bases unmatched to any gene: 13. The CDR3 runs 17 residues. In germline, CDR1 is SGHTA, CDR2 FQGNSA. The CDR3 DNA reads TGTGCCAGCAGCTTAGCGCTGGGACAGGGCTTTCCCTCGGGCTACACCTTC. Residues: CASSLALGQGFPSGYTF.

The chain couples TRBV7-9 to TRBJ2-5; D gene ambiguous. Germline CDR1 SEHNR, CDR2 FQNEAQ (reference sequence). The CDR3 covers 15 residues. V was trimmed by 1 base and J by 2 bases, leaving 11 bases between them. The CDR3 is CASSLVEVDQETQYF. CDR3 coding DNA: TGTGCCAGCAGCTTAGTAGAGGTAGATCAAGAGACCCAGTACTTC.

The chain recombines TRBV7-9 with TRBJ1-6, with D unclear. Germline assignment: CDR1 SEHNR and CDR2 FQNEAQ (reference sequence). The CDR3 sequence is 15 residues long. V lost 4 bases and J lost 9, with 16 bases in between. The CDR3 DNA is TGTGCCAGCAGCTCAGAATCTATAGCTAGTTCACCCCTCCACTTT. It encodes CASSSESIASSPLHF. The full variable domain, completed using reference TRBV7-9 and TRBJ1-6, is DTGVSQNPRHKITKRGQNVTFRCDPISEHNRLYWYRQTLGQGPEFLTYFQNEAQLEKSRLLSDRFSAERPKGSFSTLEIQRTEQGDSAMYLCASSSESIASSPLHFGNGTRLTVT.

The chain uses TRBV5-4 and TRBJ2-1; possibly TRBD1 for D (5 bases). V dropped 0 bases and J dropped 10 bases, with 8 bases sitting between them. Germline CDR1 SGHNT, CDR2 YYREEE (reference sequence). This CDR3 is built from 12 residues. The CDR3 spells CASSLVGHEQFF. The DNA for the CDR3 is TGTGCCAGCAGCTTGGTGGGGCACGAGCAGTTCTTC.

This CDR3 is CASSFPGQFPETQYF. The CDR3 DNA follows: TGTGCCAGCAGCTTTCCGGGACAGTTCCCAGAGACCCAGTACTTC. This chain links TRBV7-9 with TRBJ2-5; 7 bases are a match to TRBD1. V dropped 3 bases and J dropped 4; count of bases not matched to a gene: 8. The CDR3 covers 15 residues. Germline V gene lookup returns CDR1 SEHNR and CDR2 FQNEAQ (reference sequence).

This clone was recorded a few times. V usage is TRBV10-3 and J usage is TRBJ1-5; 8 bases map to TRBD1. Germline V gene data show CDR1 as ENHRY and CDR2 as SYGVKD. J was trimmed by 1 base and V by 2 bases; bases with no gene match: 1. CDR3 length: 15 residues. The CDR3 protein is CAISENRGSNQPQHF. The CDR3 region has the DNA TGTGCCATCAGTGAGAACAGGGGGAGCAATCAGCCCCAGCATTTT.

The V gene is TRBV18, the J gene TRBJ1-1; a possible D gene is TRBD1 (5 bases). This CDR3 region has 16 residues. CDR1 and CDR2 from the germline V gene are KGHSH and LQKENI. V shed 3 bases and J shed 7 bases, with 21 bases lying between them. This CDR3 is CASSPGGTAAFGEAFF. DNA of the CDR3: TGTGCCAGCTCACCCGGGGGGACGGCCGCTTTTGGTGAAGCTTTCTTT.

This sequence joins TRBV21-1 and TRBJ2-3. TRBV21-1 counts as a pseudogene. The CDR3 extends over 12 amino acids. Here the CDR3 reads CASSKFEDTQYF. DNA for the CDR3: TGTGCCAGCAGCAAATTTGAAGATACGCAGTATTTT.

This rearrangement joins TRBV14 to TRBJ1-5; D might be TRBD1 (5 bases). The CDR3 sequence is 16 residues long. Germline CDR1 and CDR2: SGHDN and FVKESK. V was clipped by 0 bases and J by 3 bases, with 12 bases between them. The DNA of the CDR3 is TGTGCCAGCAGCCAAGAGATCAGGGAGTCCAATCAGCCCCAGCATTTT. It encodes CASSQEIRESNQPQHF.

CDR3 coding DNA: TGTGCCAGCAGCCAAGGTTCGGGGCCCGCGATAGCTTTCTTT. This gives the protein CASSQGSGPAIAFF. This sequence joins TRBV3-1 (or the pseudogene TRBV3-2) and TRBJ1-1, with D perhaps TRBD1 (5 bases). V shed 1 base and J shed 10 bases, with 16 bases lying between them. Germline V gives CDR1 LGHDT, CDR2 YNNKEL (reference sequence). CDR3 size: 14 residues.

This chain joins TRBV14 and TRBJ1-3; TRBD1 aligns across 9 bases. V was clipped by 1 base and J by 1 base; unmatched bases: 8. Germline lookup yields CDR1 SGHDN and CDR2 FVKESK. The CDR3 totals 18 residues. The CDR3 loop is CASSQGPGQGLSGNTIYF. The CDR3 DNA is TGTGCCAGCAGCCAAGGGCCGGGACAGGGCCTGTCTGGAAACACCATATATTTT. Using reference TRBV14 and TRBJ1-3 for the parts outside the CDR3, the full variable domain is EAGVTQFPSHSVIEKGQTVTLRCDPISGHDNLYWYRRVMGKEIKFLLHFVKESKQDESGMPNNRFLAERTGGTYSTLKVQPAELEDSGVYFCASSQGPGQGLSGNTIYFGEGSWLTVV.

CDR3 sequence (DNA): TGTGCCAGCAGCAAGGCGGGCGAGCAGTACTTC. It translates to CASSKAGEQYF. This sequence joins TRBV14 and TRBJ2-7; perhaps TRBD2 as D (5 bases). Trimming pared 5 bases from V and 6 bases from J, leaving 8 bases between. The CDR3 totals 11 residues. Germline CDR1 is SGHDN and CDR2 is FVKESK.

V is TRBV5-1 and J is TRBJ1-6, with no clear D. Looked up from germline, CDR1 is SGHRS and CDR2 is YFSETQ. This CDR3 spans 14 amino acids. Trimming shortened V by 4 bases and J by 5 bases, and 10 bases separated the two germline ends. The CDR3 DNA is TGCGCCAGCAGCCCAGCGAACGATAATTCACCCCTCCACTTT. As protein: CASSPANDNSPLHF.

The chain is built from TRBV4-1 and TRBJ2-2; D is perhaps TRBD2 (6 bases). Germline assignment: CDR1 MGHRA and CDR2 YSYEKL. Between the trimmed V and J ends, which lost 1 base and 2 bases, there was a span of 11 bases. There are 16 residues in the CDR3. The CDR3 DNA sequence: TGCGCCAGCAGCCAAGTATGGGGGGTTAACACCGGGGAGCTGTTTTTT. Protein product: CASSQVWGVNTGELFF.

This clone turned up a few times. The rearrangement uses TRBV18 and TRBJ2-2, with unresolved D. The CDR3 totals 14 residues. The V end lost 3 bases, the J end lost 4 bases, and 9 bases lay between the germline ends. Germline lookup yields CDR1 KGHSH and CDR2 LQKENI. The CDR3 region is CASSPLPSTGELFF. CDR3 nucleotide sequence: TGTGCCAGCTCACCTCTTCCGTCCACCGGGGAGCTGTTTTTT.

The CDR3 nucleotides are TGTGCCAGCAGCTTACTCACCCTCGGACAGGGGAATTCACCCCTCCACTTT. It yields the protein CASSLLTLGQGNSPLHF. The chain is built from TRBV7-2 and TRBJ1-6; 9 nucleotides agree with TRBD1. V dropped 2 bases and J dropped 7; count of bases not matched to a gene: 9. This CDR3 spans 17 amino acids. Germline values: CDR1 SGHTA, CDR2 FQGNSA.

CDR3 in DNA: TGTGCCAGCAATCGGGTCTCTGGAAACACCATATATTTT. Amino acids: CASNRVSGNTIYF. The V call is TRBV6-5, the J call TRBJ1-3; D not certain. This CDR3 has 13 residues. Trimming took 7 bases from V and 0 from J, leaving 7 bases between them. Per germline, CDR1 MNHEY and CDR2 SVGAGI.

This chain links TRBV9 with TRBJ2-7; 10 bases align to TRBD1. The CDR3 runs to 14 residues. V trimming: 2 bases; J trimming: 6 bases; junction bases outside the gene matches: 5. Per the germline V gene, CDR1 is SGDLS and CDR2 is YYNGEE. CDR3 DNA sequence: TGTGCCAGCAGCGTGGGACAGGGGCCTAGCGAGCAGTACTTC. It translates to CASSVGQGPSEQYF.